This T cell receptor (beta chain) was identified during a study of shared clonotypes between healthy human individuals. The CDR3 sequence is 14 residues long. Trimming cost V 5 bases and J 3 bases, with 13 bases left between them. Per germline, CDR1 MDHEN and CDR2 SYDVKM. Deep-level assay runs were performed. TCRdb's table, derived via immunoSEQ multiplex PCR, lists solely in-frame clones and lacks some. The table includes about 2.1 million clones, just under 95% detected once. Terminally differentiated effector memory CD45RA+ cells were left out of the naive CD8 fraction, which was CD45RO-negative and positively selected for CCR7.

Sequencing was done on a sample of naive CD8+ T cells from PBMCs. The V call is TRBV28, the J call TRBJ1-1, with D unclear. This clonotype originated in a man younger than 30 in good health. Some clones in this sample may be carry-over from other donors' samples. This CDR3 reads CASSDLREYTEAFF. In DNA form, the CDR3 reads TGTGCCAGCAGTGATCTTCGGGAGTACACTGAAGCTTTCTTT.